These T cell receptor beta chains were read from a single sample in a study of blood T cell repertoires in COVID-19. The data were produced by immunoSEQ multiplex PCR, yet TCRdb's version contains in-frame clones alone and is incomplete. The sample carries 200,000 to 250,000 clones, 85% recorded once. Sample: PBMCs or T cells enriched from blood (not recorded which). The receptors come from a woman aged 45-65 years with acute COVID-19. CDR3s include the opening cysteine and the closing phenylalanine or tryptophan. D genes are given only for firm matches. Part of the rows lack a size; the others show once, few, many or a class for expanded clones.

TRBV5-1	.	.	TRBJ1-4	CASSLAGTPGEKLFF	TGCGCCAGCAGCTTGGCAGGCACCCCCGGAGAAAAACTGTTTTTT
TRBV3-1/TRBV3-2	few	.	TRBJ1-1	CASSHRGTNTEAFF	TGTGCCAGCAGCCACAGGGGAACGAACACTGAAGCTTTCTTT
TRBV12-5	.	TRBD1	TRBJ2-6	CASGLDRGLPGANVLTF	TGTGCTAGTGGTCTTGACAGGGGGCTACCTGGGGCCAACGTCCTGACTTTC
TRBV2	.	TRBD1	TRBJ1-6	CASSGRDSHNSPLHF	TGTGCCAGCAGTGGGCGGGACAGCCATAATTCACCCCTCCACTTT
TRBV2	.	.	TRBJ2-3	CASSGTEPTDTQYF	TGTGCCAGCAGTGGGACAGAACCCACAGATACGCAGTATTTT
TRBV10-3	.	.	TRBJ1-2	CAISEERDTNYRYTF	TGTGCCATCAGTGAGGAGCGGGACACCAACTATCGCTACACCTTC
TRBV30	.	.	TRBJ2-2	CAWRKPGSDTGELFF	TGTGCCTGGAGAAAACCCGGGTCCGACACCGGGGAGCTGTTTTTT
TRBV7-2	.	TRBD1	TRBJ1-1	CASSYGDRANTEAFF	TGTGCCAGCAGCTATGGGGACAGGGCGAACACTGAAGCTTTCTTT
TRBV2	.	TRBD2	TRBJ2-5	CASKREPQETQYF	TGTGCCAGCAAGCGGGAGCCACAAGAGACCCAGTACTTC
TRBV2	.	TRBD1	TRBJ2-3	CAGRQGMDTQYF	TGTGCCGGAAGACAGGGTATGGATACGCAGTATTTT
TRBV10-3	.	.	TRBJ1-1	CAINSGQLEVTFF	TGTGCCATCAACTCCGGACAGCTCGAGGTGACTTTCTTT
TRBV6-5	.	.	TRBJ1-1	CASPAKRTEAFF	TGTGCCAGCCCTGCAAAGAGGACTGAAGCTTTCTTT
TRBV6-6	many	.	TRBJ2-3	CASSPPYRLSGTDTQYF	TGTGCCAGCAGTCCCCCCTACCGGTTGTCGGGCACAGATACGCAGTATTTT
TRBV7-8	.	TRBD1	TRBJ2-7	CASSPGQSYEQYF	TGTGCCAGCAGCCCGGGACAGTCCTACGAGCAGTACTTC
TRBV7-2	once	TRBD1	TRBJ2-1	CASSLQGTGGNEQFF	TGTGCCAGCAGCTTACAAGGGACAGGGGGCAATGAGCAGTTCTTC
TRBV5-1	.	.	TRBJ1-4	CASSLRAGNEKLFF	TGCGCCAGCAGCTTGAGGGCAGGGAATGAAAAACTGTTTTTT
TRBV19	.	.	TRBJ2-3	CASSPTGGLFTDTQYF	TGTGCCAGTAGTCCGACGGGGGGCTTATTCACAGATACGCAGTATTTT
TRBV18	once	.	TRBJ2-2	CASSSSNTGELFF	TGTGCCAGCTCAAGCTCGAACACCGGGGAGCTGTTTTTT
TRBV7-8	.	.	TRBJ2-7	CASSNNRLDEQYF	TGTGCCAGCAGTAATAACCGTCTAGACGAGCAGTACTTC
TRBV28	.	TRBD2	TRBJ2-1	CASNLGLAGNNEQFF	TGTGCCAGCAACTTAGGACTAGCGGGGAACAATGAGCAGTTCTTC